What follows are 21 T cell receptor beta chains derived from one specimen sequenced in a study of blood T cell repertoires in COVID-19. Sequencing used immunoSEQ multiplex PCR; TCRdb keeps in-frame clones, though not all of them. The sample comprises around 67,000 clones, roughly 82% of which are singletons, and more than 15% rests with the top ten. The material sequenced was peripheral blood. The receptors originated from a man at least 80 years old with active COVID-19.

This clone was found many times. J is TRBJ1-6 and V is TRBV28; possible D gene TRBD1, 6 bases. V lost 11 bases, J lost 7 bases, and 21 bases lay in between. CDR1 MDHEN and CDR2 SYDVKM come from the germline V gene. CDR3 length equals 15 residues. The CDR3, as DNA: TGTGCCGGAAAAAAGACAGGAACGGCGAATTCACCCCTCCACTTT. This translates into CAGKKTGTANSPLHF.

The DNA for the CDR3 is TGTGCCGGGGGGACAGGGGGCAAGAACGAGCAGTACTTC. It yields the protein CAGGTGGKNEQYF. The rearrangement links TRBV2 to TRBJ2-7, with 12 bases fitting TRBD1. The germline CDR1 and CDR2 sequences are SNHLY and FYNNEI. After removal of 11 bases from V and 5 bases from J, the junction contained 7 bases not matched to a gene. This CDR3 has 13 residues. Filled out from reference TRBV2 and TRBJ2-7, the complete variable domain reads EPEVTQTPSHQVTQMGQEVILRCVPISNHLYFYWYRQILGQKVEFLVSFYNNEISEKSEIFDDQFSVERPDGSNFTLKIRSTKLEDSAMYFCAGGTGGKNEQYFGPGTRLTVT.

This chain connects TRBV6-5 to TRBJ1-5; TRBD1 matches 7 bases. With 6 bases clipped from V and 3 bases from J, the junction kept 2 bases outside the gene matches. The CDR3 covers 13 residues. Germline V gene lookup returns CDR1 MNHEY and CDR2 SVGAGI. The CDR3 spells CASRGTDNQPQHF. As DNA, the CDR3 is TGTGCCAGCAGGGGGACAGACAATCAGCCCCAGCATTTT.

This clone has a single count. The chain carries TRBV25-1 and TRBJ1-1; D remains ambiguous. V was pared by 3 bases and J by 1 base, with 9 bases between. This CDR3 comprises 14 residues. Germline loops: CDR1 MGHDK, CDR2 SYGVNS. CDR3 in DNA: TGTGCCAGCAGTGATCATCGGGGGAACACTGAAGCTTTCTTT. It yields the protein CASSDHRGNTEAFF. The whole variable domain, filled in from reference TRBV25-1 and TRBJ1-1, reads EADIYQTPRYLVIGTGKKITLECSQTMGHDKMYWYQQDPGMELHLIHYSYGVNSTEKGDLSSESTVSRIRTEHFPLTLESARPSHTSQYLCASSDHRGNTEAFFGQGTRLTVV.

This rearrangement joins TRBV30 to TRBJ1-1, with D uncertain. This CDR3 spans 13 amino acids. Trimming left V 2 bases short and J 5 bases short, with 12 bases between. Germline assignment: CDR1 GTSNPN and CDR2 SVGIG (reference sequence). CDR3 amino acids: CAWSFRGKTEAFF. The DNA of the CDR3 is TGTGCCTGGAGTTTTCGGGGAAAGACTGAAGCTTTCTTT.

The rearrangement uses TRBV18 and TRBJ2-5; 7 bases agree with TRBD1. Unmatched junction bases numbered 10, after V lost 4 bases and J lost 2 bases. The CDR3 covers 16 residues. Germline CDR1 reads KGHSH; CDR2 reads LQKENI. CDR3 sequence: CASSQGLGGPQETQYF. The CDR3 nucleotides read TGTGCCAGCTCACAAGGGCTAGGGGGCCCTCAAGAGACCCAGTACTTC.

The chain combines TRBV7-8 with TRBJ2-1, with D possibly being TRBD2 (5 bases). V lost 1 base, J lost 7 bases, and 17 bases lay in between. Germline assignment: CDR1 SGHVS and CDR2 FQNEAQ. This CDR3 spans 16 amino acids. CDR3 amino acids: CASSLGVNVRANEQFF. The CDR3 DNA reads as TGTGCCAGCAGCTTAGGAGTGAATGTGAGGGCAAATGAGCAGTTCTTC.

The chain is built from TRBV5-1 and TRBJ2-7; no clear D. Per the germline V gene, CDR1 is SGHRS and CDR2 is YFSETQ. The V gene lost 0 bases and the J gene lost 4 bases, with 11 bases spanning the gap. The CDR3 has 14 residues. The CDR3 protein is CASSLASGRYEQYF. CDR3 bases: TGCGCCAGCAGCTTGGCTTCAGGTAGATACGAGCAGTACTTC.

V is TRBV9 and J is TRBJ2-3; possible D gene TRBD1, 5 bases. Germline V lookup: CDR1 SGDLS, CDR2 YYNGEE. The length of the CDR3 is 15 residues. V lost 0 bases to trimming and J lost 4 bases, with 12 bases between them. CDR3 loop: CASSVGQQRADTQYF. DNA of the CDR3: TGTGCCAGCAGCGTAGGACAGCAAAGAGCAGATACGCAGTATTTT.

The chain combines TRBV12-2 with TRBJ2-2; TRBD2 is the table's D call, not checked against the DNA. TRBV12-2 is classified as a pseudogene. CDR3 length: 18 residues. In DNA, the CDR3 is TGTGCAAGTCGCCCCGGACTAGCGGGACCCCTTAACACCGGGGAGCTGTTTTTT. The encoded protein is CASRPGLAGPLNTGELFF.

The chain's CDR3 is CASSDQPGLAGETQYF. The DNA for the CDR3 is TGTGCCAGCAGCGACCAACCGGGACTAGCGGGAGAGACCCAGTACTTC. The chain is built from TRBV7-6 and TRBJ2-5; 12 bases match TRBD2. CDR3 length: 16 residues. The J segment lost 4 bases and the V segment lost 5 bases, leaving 8 bases of the junction unmatched. Germline assignment: CDR1 SGHVS and CDR2 FNYEAQ.

Only a few counts were recorded for this clone. The chain carries TRBV7-9 and TRBJ2-6; 9 bases are a match to TRBD1. Trimming cost V 2 bases and J 2 bases; bases outside gene matches: 4. The CDR3 is 17 residues long. Germline V gene sequence: CDR1 SEHNR, CDR2 FQNEAQ (reference sequence). The CDR3 is CASSLPTGGAGANVLTF. CDR3 nucleotide sequence: TGTGCCAGCAGCTTACCTACAGGGGGCGCTGGGGCCAACGTCCTGACTTTC.

DNA of the CDR3: TGTGCCAGTAGTATTTATTCTAATGAAGAAAAACTGTTTTTT. Translated: CASSIYSNEEKLFF. V is TRBV19 and J is TRBJ1-4; D remains unclear. Trimming took 3 bases from V and 8 from J, leaving 13 bases between them. Looked up from germline, CDR1 is LNHDA and CDR2 is SQIVND (reference sequence). The CDR3 is 14 residues long.

The chain is built from TRBV2 and TRBJ2-5, with TRBD2 identical over 7 bases. V shed 11 bases and J 2 bases; nucleotides not matched to a gene: 8. Germline V gene sequence: CDR1 SNHLY, CDR2 FYNNEI. The CDR3 has 13 amino acids. CDR3 protein: CAGKTSNQETQYF. CDR3 DNA sequence: TGTGCCGGCAAGACTAGCAATCAAGAGACCCAGTACTTC.

The chain carries TRBV19 and TRBJ1-2; 12 bases are shared with TRBD1. CDR3 size: 15 residues. Looked up from germline, CDR1 is LNHDA and CDR2 is SQIVND (reference sequence). V lost 8 bases, J lost 0 bases, and 4 bases stayed unmatched. The CDR3 sequence: CASWDRGLANYGYTF. For the CDR3, the DNA is TGTGCCAGTTGGGACAGGGGGCTAGCTAACTATGGCTACACCTTC. The whole variable domain, filled in from reference TRBV19 and TRBJ1-2, reads DGGITQSPKYLFRKEGQNVTLSCEQNLNHDAMYWYRQDPGQGLRLIYYSQIVNDFQKGDIAEGYSVSREKKESFPLTVTSAQKNPTAFYLCASWDRGLANYGYTFGSGTRLTVV.

J is TRBJ1-6 and V is TRBV2; a possible D gene is TRBD1 (6 bases). CDR1 and CDR2 (germline): SNHLY, FYNNEI. Trimming shortened V by 7 bases and J by 0 bases, and 10 bases separated the two germline ends. CDR3 size: 15 residues. This CDR3 reads CASNRESSYNSPLHF. The CDR3 bases are TGTGCCAGCAACAGGGAGAGCTCCTATAATTCACCCCTCCACTTT.

This clone was detected once. The genes are TRBV28 and TRBJ1-2; D possibly corresponds to TRBD1 (5 bases). Trimming removed 5 bases from V and 2 bases from J, with 18 bases in between. This CDR3 has 16 amino acids. The germline CDR1 and CDR2 sequences are MDHEN and SYDVKM. The DNA for the CDR3 is TGTGCCAGCAGTATCGGTCTAAGGGGTTGGAACTATGGCTACACCTTC. Its protein product is CASSIGLRGWNYGYTF.

The chain combines TRBV4-1 with TRBJ2-4, with D possibly TRBD1 on 6 matching bases. CDR3 length: 16 amino acids. CDR1 and CDR2 from the germline V gene are MGHRA and YSYEKL. Trimming cost V 3 bases and J 6 bases, with 18 bases left between them. The CDR3, as DNA: TGCGCCAGCAGCCATCCAAATACAGGGTCCCTAAACATTCAGTACTTC. Protein product: CASSHPNTGSLNIQYF.

The V gene is TRBV18, the J gene TRBJ2-2; a weak D match, TRBD1 (6 bases). The CDR3 is 16 residues long. Between the trimmed V and J ends, which lost 2 bases and 2 bases, there was a span of 12 bases. Germline CDR1 and CDR2: KGHSH and LQKENI. CDR3 DNA sequence: TGTGCCAGCTCACCAAGGATGGGACACAACACCGGGGAGCTGTTTTTT. It codes for CASSPRMGHNTGELFF.

The chain joins TRBV7-9 to TRBJ2-7, with 13 bases fitting TRBD2. The germline CDR1 and CDR2 sequences are SEHNR and FQNEAQ (reference sequence). After removal of 5 bases from V and 5 bases from J, the junction contained 3 bases not matched to a gene. CDR3 length: 14 residues. CDR3 DNA: TGTGCCAGCAGCCCGGGACTAGCGGGAAACGAGCAGTACTTC. This codes for CASSPGLAGNEQYF. Drawing the rest from reference TRBV7-9 and TRBJ2-7, the complete variable domain is DTGVSQNPRHKITKRGQNVTFRCDPISEHNRLYWYRQTLGQGPEFLTYFQNEAQLEKSRLLSDRFSAERPKGSFSTLEIQRTEQGDSAMYLCASSPGLAGNEQYFGPGTRLTVT.

This clone was found a few times. The gene calls are TRBV28 and TRBJ2-7; no reliable D call. The CDR3 loop spans 17 amino acids. Germline lookup yields CDR1 MDHEN and CDR2 SYDVKM. Trimming left V 6 bases short and J 1 base short, with 22 bases between. CDR3 sequence: CASSPSLEREYSYEQYF. The CDR3 nucleotides are TGTGCCAGCAGCCCCTCTCTTGAGCGCGAATATTCCTACGAGCAGTACTTC.